This passage covers 5 T cell receptor beta chains from one sample sequenced in a study of Graves' ophthalmopathy and Graves' hyperthyroidism. RNA transcripts were the source from which TCR beta CDR3 regions were amplified. RT-PCR in the first round used HTBI primers; a second-round multiplex PCR followed. From the multiplex PCR reads, TCRdb called clonotypes with MiXCR, one entry per CDR3 protein. The repertoire holds roughly 300,000 distinct CDR3 sequences, with about 17% as singletons. The material sequenced was peripheral blood. These receptors originate from an adult man with Graves' ophthalmopathy.

This clonotype was seen repeatedly, ten times or more. The V and J genes are TRBV2 and TRBJ1-5; 12 bases map to TRBD1. The germline CDR1 and CDR2 sequences are SNHLY and FYNNEI. V dropped 6 bases and J dropped 3; count of bases not matched to a gene: 3. This CDR3 has 15 residues. DNA of the CDR3: TGTGCCAGCAGGAAGGGACAGGGGGCCAATCAGCCCCAGCATTTT. It translates to CASRKGQGANQPQHF.

This clonotype was seen repeatedly, ten times or more. The chain is built from TRBV4-1 and TRBJ1-2, with D hard to call. This CDR3 has 17 residues. V was pared by 3 bases and J by 0 bases, with 17 bases between. CDR1 and CDR2 from the germline V gene are MGHRA and YSYEKL. In DNA form, the CDR3 reads TGCGCCAGCAGCCAGGGTGATAGAACAGCAACTAACTATGGCTACACCTTC. Residues: CASSQGDRTATNYGYTF.

This clonotype was observed many times. The rearrangement joins TRBV7-2 to TRBJ1-1, with a tentative D call TRBD1 (6 bases). V was trimmed by 7 bases and J by 1 base, leaving 16 bases between them. This CDR3 is built from 15 residues. The germline V gene has CDR1 SGHTA and CDR2 FQGNSA. The CDR3 DNA reads as TGTGCCAGCACCCCAGGGGCTTCCTGGAACACTGAAGCTTTCTTT. This translates into CASTPGASWNTEAFF.

This clonotype was observed at least ten times. The chain recombines TRBV6-2 or TRBV6-3 with TRBJ2-5, with D unclear. Germline values: CDR1 MNHEY, CDR2 SVGEGT. Trimming took 2 bases from V and 4 from J, leaving 11 bases between them. This CDR3 contains 14 residues. CDR3 DNA sequence: TGTGCCAGCAGTTACGAGGCGGTAGTAGAGACCCAGTACTTC. Translating gives CASSYEAVVETQYF.

This clonotype was found many times. The chain recombines TRBV27 with TRBJ1-3; D gene uncertain. V lost 5 bases, J lost 1 base, and 9 bases lay in between. The germline CDR1 and CDR2 sequences are MNHEY and SMNVEV (reference sequence). CDR3 length: 14 residues. CDR3 nucleotides: TGTGCCAGCAGTCGCCTGGGATCTGGAAACACCATATATTTT. Translated, it gives CASSRLGSGNTIYF.